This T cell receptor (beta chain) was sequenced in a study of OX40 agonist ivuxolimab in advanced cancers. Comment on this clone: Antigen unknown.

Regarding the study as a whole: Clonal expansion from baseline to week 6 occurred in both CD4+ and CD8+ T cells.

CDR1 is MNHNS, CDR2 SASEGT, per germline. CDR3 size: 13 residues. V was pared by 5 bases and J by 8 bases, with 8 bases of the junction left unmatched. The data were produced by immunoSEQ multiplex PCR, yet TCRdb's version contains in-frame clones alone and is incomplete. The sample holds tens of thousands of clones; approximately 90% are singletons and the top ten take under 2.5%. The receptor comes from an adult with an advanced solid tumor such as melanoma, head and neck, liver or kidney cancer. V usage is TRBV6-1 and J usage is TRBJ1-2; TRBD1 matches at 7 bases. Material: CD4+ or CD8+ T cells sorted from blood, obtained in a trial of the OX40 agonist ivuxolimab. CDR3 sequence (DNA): TGTGCCAGCAGTCAAACAGGGGTGAGAGGCTACACCTTC. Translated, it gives CASSQTGVRGYTF.